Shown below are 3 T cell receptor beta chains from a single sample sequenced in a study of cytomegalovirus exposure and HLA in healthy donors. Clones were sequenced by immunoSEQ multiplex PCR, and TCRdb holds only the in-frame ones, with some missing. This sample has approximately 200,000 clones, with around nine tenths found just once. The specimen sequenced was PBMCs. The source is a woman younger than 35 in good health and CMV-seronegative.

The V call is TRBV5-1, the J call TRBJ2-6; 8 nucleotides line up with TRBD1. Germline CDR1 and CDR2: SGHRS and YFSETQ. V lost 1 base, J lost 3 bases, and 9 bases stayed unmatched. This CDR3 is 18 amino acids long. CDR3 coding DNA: TGCGCCAGCAGCTTGCCTGGACAGGGAGTGGATGGGGCCAACGTCCTGACTTTC. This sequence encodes CASSLPGQGVDGANVLTF. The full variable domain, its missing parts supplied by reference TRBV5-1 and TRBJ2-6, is KAGVTQTPRYLIKTRGQQVTLSCSPISGHRSVSWYQQTPGQGLQFLFEYFSETQRNKGNFPGRFSGRQFSNSRSEMNVSTLELGDSALYLCASSLPGQGVDGANVLTFGAGSRLTVL.

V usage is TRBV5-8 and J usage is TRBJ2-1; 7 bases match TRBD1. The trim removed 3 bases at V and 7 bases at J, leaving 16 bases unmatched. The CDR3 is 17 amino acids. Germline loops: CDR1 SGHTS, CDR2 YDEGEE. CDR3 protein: CASSWGRGKGKRNEQFF. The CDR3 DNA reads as TGTGCCAGCAGCTGGGGCAGGGGGAAGGGGAAAAGGAATGAGCAGTTCTTC.

CDR3 protein: CASRIHRTGRGQETQYF. CDR3 sequence (DNA): TGTGCCAGCAGGATCCATAGGACAGGGCGGGGGCAAGAGACCCAGTACTTC. The chain carries TRBV28 and TRBJ2-5, with D perhaps matching TRBD1 (8 bases). Trimming removed 6 bases at V and 2 bases at J, with 22 bases between. The V gene's germline CDR1 is MDHEN and CDR2 SYDVKM. This CDR3 comprises 17 residues.